Listed below are T cell receptor beta chains from one sample, sequenced in a study of shared clonotypes between healthy human individuals. Some clones are missing from TCRdb's copy, which holds only in-frame ones; the method was immunoSEQ multiplex PCR. The repertoire holds about 2.5 million clones, 85% to 95% seen once, with more than 0.35% in the top ten. Sequencing was performed on naive CD4+ T cells from PBMCs. These receptors came from a man younger than 35 in good health. Some clones in this sample may be carry-over from other donors' samples. Both conserved end residues are part of each CDR3. Each record gives: V gene, J gene, D gene, clone size, CDR3 DNA, CDR3 protein. The D gene is left open where the match is weak. Clone sizes are given selectively: once, few, many, or a class where the clone is expanded.

TRBV28,TRBJ2-3,-,-,TGTGCCAGCTCAACCCCTAAACCAGATACGCAGTATTTT,CASSTPKPDTQYF
TRBV28,TRBJ1-1,-,-,TGTGCCAGCAGTCCTGGGGCCGCAGGAAAAGGCACTGAAGCTTTCTTT,CASSPGAAGKGTEAFF
TRBV9,TRBJ1-2,-,-,TGTGCCAGCAGCGTAGAGCATAACTATGGCTACACCTTC,CASSVEHNYGYTF
TRBV9,TRBJ2-1,-,-,TGTGCTAGCAGCGCACTAAGTAGCTCCTACAATGAGCAGTTCTTC,CASSALSSSYNEQFF
TRBV7-9,TRBJ1-1,-,-,TGTGCCAGCAGCTTCTTTATAGGAGAGGCTGAAGCTTTCTTT,CASSFFIGEAEAFF
TRBV29-1,TRBJ2-1,TRBD2,-,TGCAGCGTTGGGGCTAGCGGGAGCCAGGTCGGCCCTGAGCAGTTCTTC,CSVGASGSQVGPEQFF
TRBV27,TRBJ2-2,TRBD1,-,TGTGCCAGCACTGACAGGGACGGCACCGGGGAGCTGTTTTTT,CASTDRDGTGELFF
TRBV30,TRBJ1-1,-,-,TGTGCCTGGAGTGTACGTCGGAGGAACACTGAAGCTTTCTTT,CAWSVRRRNTEAFF
TRBV7-9,TRBJ2-4,-,-,TGTGCCAGCAGCTCCCTACCCACAGACAGCATCAAAAACATTCAGTACTTC,CASSSLPTDSIKNIQYF
TRBV27,TRBJ2-2,-,-,TGTGCCAGCAGTTTGGTTTCCAGCGGGGAGCTGTTTTTT,CASSLVSSGELFF
TRBV18,TRBJ2-6,-,-,TGTGCCAGCTCACCTGGGAACTCCGGGGCCAACGTCCTGACTTTC,CASSPGNSGANVLTF
TRBV10-3,TRBJ2-7,-,-,TGTGCCATCAGTGTTTCAGTGGCAGACTACGAGCAGTACTTC,CAISVSVADYEQYF
TRBV4-1,TRBJ2-2,TRBD1,-,TGCGCCAGCAGCCAAGAAAGAGGGGCTACAGGGGGTGCGGGCACCGGGGAGCTGTTTTTT,CASSQERGATGGAGTGELFF
TRBV7-2,TRBJ2-1,-,-,TGTGCCAGCAGCTTAAAGTGGTCGGATTCAAATGAGCAGTTCTTC,CASSLKWSDSNEQFF
TRBV7-9,TRBJ1-1,-,few,TGTGCCAGCAGCTCGGACCTGGATGAAGCTTTCTTT,CASSSDLDEAFF
TRBV7-6,TRBJ2-7,-,-,TGTGCCAGCAGTTTAAGAGGCACCTCCTACGAGCAGTACTTC,CASSLRGTSYEQYF
TRBV27,TRBJ2-3,-,-,TGTGCCAGCAGTCGATCGGTAACAGTGGGCACGAGGGATACGCAGTATTTT,CASSRSVTVGTRDTQYF
TRBV6-5,TRBJ2-1,TRBD1,-,TGTGCCAGCAGCCGGGACAGGGCCTACAATGAGCAGTTCTTC,CASSRDRAYNEQFF
TRBV28,TRBJ2-5,TRBD1,-,TGTGCCAGCAGTTCCATGGACAGGGTACCCCAAGAGACCCAGTACTTC,CASSSMDRVPQETQYF
TRBV9,TRBJ2-3,TRBD1,-,TGTGCCAGCAGCGGACGAACAGGGGGTAATGCAGATACGCAGTATTTT,CASSGRTGGNADTQYF
TRBV7-2,TRBJ2-7,TRBD1,-,TGTGCCAGCAGCTTAGTTAGAGGGGGCGCGTTGGTTGAGCAGTACTTC,CASSLVRGGALVEQYF
TRBV5-1,TRBJ1-5,TRBD1,-,TGCGCCAGCAGCTTTCGTACTAGTTCGGGGGACAGTTACAATCAGCCCCAGCATTTT,CASSFRTSSGDSYNQPQHF
TRBV7-2,TRBJ2-1,TRBD2,-,TGTGCCAGCAGCCATAGCGGGAGCTCCTACAATGAGCAGTTCTTC,CASSHSGSSYNEQFF
TRBV2,TRBJ2-2,-,-,TGTGCCAGCACAGGGGAGGCCGGGGAGCTGTTTTTT,CASTGEAGELFF
TRBV9,TRBJ2-7,TRBD1,-,TGTGCCAGCAGCGCCGGGACAGGTCCCTTCGAGCAGTACTTC,CASSAGTGPFEQYF
TRBV11-2,TRBJ1-1,-,-,TGTGCCAGCAGCCCGCTGGCCAGGAACACTGAAGCTTTCTTT,CASSPLARNTEAFF
TRBV29-1,TRBJ1-1,-,-,TGCAGCGCCGGGCGCGGGAACACTGAAGCTTTCTTT,CSAGRGNTEAFF
TRBV7-2,TRBJ1-1,-,-,TGTGCCAGCAGCCCGGGACCGTTGAACACTGAAGCTTTCTTT,CASSPGPLNTEAFF
TRBV18,TRBJ2-3,TRBD2,-,TGTGCCAGCTCAACGACTAGCGGGAGAGGGGATACGCAGTATTTT,CASSTTSGRGDTQYF
TRBV5-1,TRBJ2-3,TRBD2,-,TGCGCCAGCAGCTTGGTACTAGCGGGAGCAGATACGCAGTATTTT,CASSLVLAGADTQYF
TRBV7-9,TRBJ1-1,-,few,TGTGCCAGCAGCAAAACTTCAACGGGACAAGGTTTCTTT,CASSKTSTGQGFF
TRBV18,TRBJ1-1,TRBD1,-,TGTGCCAGCTCACCGACGGGACAGGGCAGCACTGAAGCTTTCTTT,CASSPTGQGSTEAFF
TRBV10-3,TRBJ1-6,-,-,TGTGCCATCACCCAGGGGCTTTATTCACCCCTCCACTTT,CAITQGLYSPLHF
TRBV5-6,TRBJ1-5,TRBD1,-,TGTGCCAGCAGCCCACCACAGGGGGTTGGCAATCAGCCCCAGCATTTT,CASSPPQGVGNQPQHF
TRBV5-4,TRBJ2-1,TRBD2,-,TGTGCCAGCAGCCTCGACGGGAGGGCACACAATGAGCAGTTCTTC,CASSLDGRAHNEQFF
TRBV7-6,TRBJ1-4,-,-,TGTGCCAGCAGCCCCCGACGGGGACCAACTAATGAAAAACTGTTTTTT,CASSPRRGPTNEKLFF
TRBV29-1,TRBJ2-5,-,-,TGCAGCGGATCTCCTTTTGGGGGCAGGGAAGAGACCCAGTACTTC,CSGSPFGGREETQYF
TRBV6-6,TRBJ1-1,-,-,TGTGCCAGCAGTTACTCGGGGGGACTGAACACTGAAGCTTTCTTT,CASSYSGGLNTEAFF
TRBV5-4,TRBJ1-1,TRBD1,-,TGTGCCAGCAGCAGTACCGGGACAGGGTACACTGAAGCTTTCTTT,CASSSTGTGYTEAFF
TRBV27,TRBJ1-2,-,-,TGTGCCAGCCAACCCTGGACGGGAGATTCTGGCTACACCTTC,CASQPWTGDSGYTF
TRBV30,TRBJ1-2,TRBD1,-,TGTGCCTGGACCCCACAATTTCGACAGGGGTTACGCTACACCTTC,CAWTPQFRQGLRYTF
TRBV4-1,TRBJ2-1,TRBD2,-,TGCGCCAGCAGCCAGGGACTAGCGGGAGGACCCTCCTACAATGAGCAGTTCTTC,CASSQGLAGGPSYNEQFF
TRBV6-5,TRBJ1-2,TRBD1,-,TGTGCCAGCACCCGTTCCAGGGGGCGCGGCTATGGCTACACCTTC,CASTRSRGRGYGYTF
TRBV10-3,TRBJ2-1,TRBD2,-,TGTGCCATCAGTGAGCCTAGCGGGAGTTACAATGAGCAGTTCTTC,CAISEPSGSYNEQFF
TRBV7-2,TRBJ1-2,-,-,TGTGCCAGCAGCTTAGTTGTCAGTCAAGGCTACACCTTC,CASSLVVSQGYTF
TRBV7-2,TRBJ1-4,-,-,TGTGCCAGCAGCTTAGGTCCCCCGGACGCGCTCTCTAATGAAAAACTGTTTTTT,CASSLGPPDALSNEKLFF
TRBV19,TRBJ2-2,-,once,TGTGCCAGTAGTATGTCGCTACCCACCGGGGAGCTGTTTTTT,CASSMSLPTGELFF
TRBV6-1,TRBJ1-4,-,-,TGTGCCAGCAGTGTAAACCCTAATGAAAAACTGTTTTTT,CASSVNPNEKLFF
TRBV6-5,TRBJ1-2,-,-,TGTGCCAGCAGTTACTCCAGGAATGGCTACACCTTC,CASSYSRNGYTF
TRBV9,TRBJ1-2,TRBD1,-,TGTGCCAGCAGCGTAGCAGGGGGCGGCTATGGCTACACCTTC,CASSVAGGGYGYTF
TRBV25-1,TRBJ2-1,-,-,TGTGCCAGCAGTGAATTTGCCAATGAGCAGTTCTTC,CASSEFANEQFF
TRBV5-4,TRBJ1-2,-,-,TGTGCCAGCAGCTTGGCTAACAGCCCCGGCTACACCTTC,CASSLANSPGYTF
TRBV4-1,TRBJ1-3,-,-,TGCGCCAGCAGCCTAGCCCCCGGGAAGGGAAACACCATATATTTT,CASSLAPGKGNTIYF
TRBV4-1,TRBJ1-2,-,-,TGCGCCAGCAGCCAAGATTTTTGGACTGCCGGCTATGGCTACACCTTC,CASSQDFWTAGYGYTF
TRBV19,TRBJ1-1,TRBD1,few,TGTGCCAGTAGGAGAGACGGGACAGCCTCTGAAGCTTTCTTT,CASRRDGTASEAFF
TRBV2,TRBJ2-6,-,-,TGTGCCAGCAGCTCCATGACCTCTGGGGCCAACGTCCTGACTTTC,CASSSMTSGANVLTF
TRBV27,TRBJ1-5,-,few,TGTGCCAGCAGACAGGGCCGGGACGGCAATCAGCCCCAGCATTTT,CASRQGRDGNQPQHF
TRBV29-1,TRBJ2-3,-,-,TGCAGCGTTGGGGGGGGGCCGACAGATACGCAGTATTTT,CSVGGGPTDTQYF